The 21 T cell receptor beta chains below were found in one sample sequenced in a study of T cells after yellow fever vaccination. MiXCR, applied by TCRdb to the 5' RACE reads, yields one record per CDR3 protein. The sample lists 120,000 or so distinct CDR3 sequences, about 16% occurring once. The specimen comprised CD8+ T cells sorted from PBMCs, sampled 5 days after the yellow fever booster vaccination. These receptors all stem from a man between 18 and 29 years old who received the YFV17D yellow fever vaccine.

This clonotype turned up a few times. The rearrangement joins TRBV27 to TRBJ1-1, with D unclear. Germline CDR1 reads MNHEY; CDR2 reads SMNVEV (reference sequence). V was shortened by 5 bases and J by 6 bases, with 19 bases between the two germline ends. The CDR3 has 15 amino acids. The chain's CDR3 is CASSPDLTSVAEAFF. CDR3 DNA sequence: TGTGCCAGCAGTCCGGATCTAACAAGTGTCGCTGAAGCTTTCTTT.

This clonotype was seen more than once but under ten times. The gene calls are TRBV7-8 and TRBJ2-7; TRBD1 matches 7 bases. Germline V gene data show CDR1 as SGHVS and CDR2 as FQNEAQ. The CDR3 covers 15 residues. The trim removed 4 bases at V and 3 bases at J, leaving 9 bases unmatched. The CDR3 protein is CASSSFDRAIYEQYF. CDR3 nucleotide sequence: TGTGCCAGCAGCTCCTTCGACAGGGCGATCTACGAGCAGTACTTC.

The chain recombines TRBV12-3 or TRBV12-4 with TRBJ2-1; D is unclear. V was pared by 6 bases and J by 6 bases, with 18 bases between. There are 15 residues in the CDR3. The chain's CDR3 is CASSPDNPGTNEQFF. The CDR3 DNA follows: TGTGCCAGCAGCCCCGACAACCCAGGTACCAATGAGCAGTTCTTC.

This clonotype came up a few times. The CDR3 spells CASTAEIGFEAFF. The CDR3 DNA sequence: TGCGCCAGCACTGCGGAGATAGGTTTCGAAGCTTTCTTT. The V gene is TRBV4-1, the J gene TRBJ1-1, with unresolved D. The germline CDR1 and CDR2 sequences are MGHRA and YSYEKL. CDR3 length: 13 residues. V was cut by 7 bases and J by 8 bases, with 17 bases left in between.

The chain recombines TRBV7-9 with TRBJ2-7; 7 bases match TRBD2. The V gene's germline CDR1 is SEHNR and CDR2 FQNEAQ (reference sequence). The CDR3 sequence is 14 residues long. V was clipped by 6 bases and J by 2 bases; unmatched bases: 7. This chain's CDR3 is CASRGRAEPYEQYV. The CDR3 coding sequence is TGTGCCAGCAGGGGGAGGGCCGAACCCTACGAGCAGTACGTC.

This clonotype was observed a handful of times. V usage is TRBV19 and J usage is TRBJ2-2, with D perhaps TRBD1 (5 bases). This CDR3 has 17 amino acids. V was shortened by 2 bases and J by 0 bases, with 13 bases between the two germline ends. The V gene's germline CDR1 is LNHDA and CDR2 SQIVND (reference sequence). DNA of the CDR3: TGTGCCAGTAGTATACCGACAGCTGACCCGAACACCGGGGAGCTGTTTTTT. It is translated as CASSIPTADPNTGELFF.

V gene TRBV7-8 combines with J gene TRBJ1-5, with a possible D match to TRBD1 (5 bases). CDR3 length equals 15 residues. Germline CDR1 reads SGHVS; CDR2 reads FQNEAQ. V was cut by 2 bases and J by 3 bases, with 11 bases left in between. CDR3 sequence (DNA): TGTGCCAGCAGCTTATCGGGAGGGGACAATCAGCCCCAGCATTTT. It yields the protein CASSLSGGDNQPQHF.

The chain carries TRBV28 and TRBJ1-2, with no clear D. Germline V lookup: CDR1 MDHEN, CDR2 SYDVKM. V was shortened by 9 bases and J by 5 bases, with 19 bases between the two germline ends. This CDR3 has 14 amino acids. DNA of the CDR3: TGTGCCAGTATTGAAGGCCCCGATTGGTATGGCTACACCTTC. It encodes CASIEGPDWYGYTF.

In this sample, this clonotype turned up a few times. This chain joins TRBV7-9 and TRBJ2-5, with 10 positions matching TRBD2. CDR3 size: 17 residues. Germline V CDR1 and CDR2: SEHNR, FQNEAQ (reference sequence). Trimming took 4 bases from V and 5 from J; bases not matched to a gene: 13. DNA of the CDR3: TGTGCCAGCAGCTCGCCAGAGAGTCTAGCGGGGGAGGAGACCCAGTACTTC. Protein sequence: CASSSPESLAGEETQYF.

The CDR3 DNA reads TGTGCCACCAGCAGAGAGGGCCTAACTCAAGAGACCCAGTACTTC. Translating it yields CATSREGLTQETQYF. The chain uses TRBV15 and TRBJ2-5, with D unclear. The CDR3 covers 15 residues. V was clipped by 0 bases and J by 2 bases, with 10 bases between them. From germline, CDR1 is LNHNV and CDR2 YYDKDF (reference sequence).

With respect to this clonotype: At one boundary the junction diverges from the germline segment, which might be a read error. V usage is TRBV7-2 and J usage is TRBJ2-3, with 9 positions matching TRBD2. CDR3 size: 15 residues. CDR1 SGHTA and CDR2 FQGNSA come from the germline V gene. CDR3: CASSIAGEYTDTQYF. The CDR3 DNA follows: TGTGCCAGCAGCATAGCGGGGGAGTACACAGATACGCAGTATTTT.

CDR3 sequence (DNA): TGCGCCAGCAGCCAAGTAATGGGGACACACGGGTCTGGGGAGCTGTTTTTT. Its protein product is CASSQVMGTHGSGELFF. The J gene is TRBJ2-2, the V gene TRBV4-1; D may be TRBD1 (6 bases). Trimming cost V 1 base and J 8 bases, with 20 bases left between them. The CDR3 runs to 17 residues. Germline V gives CDR1 MGHRA, CDR2 YSYEKL.

CDR3 in amino acids: CASRGQVQVKGGYTF. CDR3 DNA: TGCGCCAGCAGGGGACAGGTCCAAGTAAAGGGAGGCTACACCTTC. The gene calls are TRBV5-1 and TRBJ1-2, with TRBD1 identical over 8 bases. The germline CDR1 and CDR2 sequences are SGHRS and YFSETQ. The CDR3 totals 15 residues. V gave up 5 bases and J gave up 8 bases; unmatched junction bases: 14. Variable domain in full (rest from reference TRBV5-1 and TRBJ1-2): KAGVTQTPRYLIKTRGQQVTLSCSPISGHRSVSWYQQTPGQGLQFLFEYFSETQRNKGNFPGRFSGRQFSNSRSEMNVSTLELGDSALYLCASRGQVQVKGGYTFGSGTRLTVV.

The rearrangement joins TRBV12-5 to TRBJ1-1; D gene ambiguous. Germline assignment: CDR1 LGHNT and CDR2 FRNRAP. V dropped 0 bases and J dropped 4 bases, with 15 bases sitting between them. This CDR3 contains 16 residues. CDR3: CASGLVVGPQPTEAFF. The CDR3 DNA reads TGTGCTAGTGGTTTGGTAGTAGGTCCTCAACCCACTGAAGCTTTCTTT.

This clonotype was detected many times. In DNA, the CDR3 is TGTGCCAGCAGCCCGAGCCGGACAGGCAATTCACCCCTCCACTTT. It codes for CASSPSRTGNSPLHF. The chain has TRBV6-5 and TRBJ1-6, with TRBD1 matching 7 bases. CDR3 length: 15 residues. With 6 bases clipped from V and 7 bases from J, the junction kept 9 bases outside the gene matches. Germline CDR1 reads MNHEY; CDR2 reads SVGAGI.

This clonotype appeared a single time. This chain connects TRBV5-7 to TRBJ2-2; D gene uncertain. TRBV5-7 is identified as an open reading frame with a role that is uncertain. Trimming left V 7 bases short and J 3 bases short, with 16 bases between. The length of the CDR3 is 15 residues. The CDR3 DNA is TGTGCCAGCTCGCGATTTTCATACTACACCGGGGAGCTGTTTTTT. This gives the protein CASSRFSYYTGELFF.

The J gene is TRBJ2-5, the V gene TRBV3-1; D unclear. This CDR3 spans 14 amino acids. CDR1 is LGHDT and CDR2 is YNNKEL in the germline V gene (reference sequence). Trimming stripped 6 bases from V and 5 bases from J, with 16 bases between. The CDR3 loop is CASRDGSAFETQYF. CDR3 coding DNA: TGTGCCAGCAGGGACGGTTCGGCTTTCGAGACCCAGTACTTC.

J is TRBJ1-2 and V is TRBV25-1; TRBD1 might be the D (5 bases). Germline V lookup: CDR1 MGHDK, CDR2 SYGVNS. This CDR3 comprises 11 residues. The ends were cut back, 1 base at V and 8 bases at J, with 5 bases in the middle. In nucleotides, the CDR3 is TGTGCCAGCAGTGAATGGGACGGCTACACCTTC. It specifies CASSEWDGYTF.

This clonotype was seen a handful of times. The chain links TRBV19 to TRBJ2-5, with a weak D call TRBD1 (6 bases). The CDR3 covers 13 residues. Germline loops: CDR1 LNHDA, CDR2 SQIVND (reference sequence). Between the trimmed V and J ends, which lost 8 bases and 1 base, there was a span of 11 bases. In DNA form, the CDR3 reads TGTGCCAGTCGCAGGGGACCCCAAGAGACCCAGTACTTC. Translation gives CASRRGPQETQYF.

The chain is built from TRBV12-3 or TRBV12-4 and TRBJ2-3, with a possible D match to TRBD2 (5 bases). This CDR3 contains 13 residues. With 8 bases removed from V and 1 base from J, the gap between germline ends came to 10 bases. CDR3: CASGSSGTDTQYF. The CDR3 nucleotides read TGTGCCAGCGGGAGTAGCGGCACAGATACGCAGTATTTT.

This sequence joins TRBV4-1 and TRBJ1-4; D gene unclear. CDR3 length: 15 residues. With 0 bases removed from V and 8 bases from J, the gap between germline ends came to 13 bases. Germline CDR1 and CDR2: MGHRA and YSYEKL. CDR3 loop: CASSQDRSVGEKLFF. CDR3 nucleotides: TGCGCCAGCAGCCAAGACAGGAGCGTAGGGGAAAAACTGTTTTTT.